One and the same sample provided the 25 T cell receptor beta chains below, sequenced in a study of PD-L1 blockade in urothelial cancer. The assay was immunoSEQ multiplex PCR, and TCRdb's table has in-frame clones only and misses some. In the table there are about 43,000 clones, about 88% of which are singletons. The sample in question was PBMCs, obtained around atezolizumab (anti-PD-L1) treatment. These receptors were collected from a woman in her sixties or seventies with urothelial cancer.

The gene calls are TRBV18 and TRBJ1-1; D not resolved. With 2 bases removed from V and 1 base from J, the gap between germline ends came to 11 bases. Per germline, CDR1 KGHSH and CDR2 LQKENI. The CDR3 is 15 residues long. For the CDR3, the DNA is TGTGCCAGCTCACCATTGGGCGCGGGGAACACTGAAGCTTTCTTT. Translated: CASSPLGAGNTEAFF.

This rearrangement joins TRBV7-6 to TRBJ1-1; D is unclear. This CDR3 has 13 amino acids. Trimming left V 1 base short and J 1 base short, with 4 bases between. Per germline, CDR1 SGHVS and CDR2 FNYEAQ. DNA of the CDR3: TGTGCCAGCAGCTTAGACAGGAACACTGAAGCTTTCTTT. It translates to CASSLDRNTEAFF.

CDR3 in DNA: TGCGCCAGCAGTCCTATGTATGAGCAGTTCTTC. This codes for CASSPMYEQFF. The genes are TRBV10-2 and TRBJ2-1; D ambiguous. V dropped 5 bases and J dropped 8 bases, with 7 bases sitting between them. The CDR3 covers 11 residues. Germline V CDR1 and CDR2: WSHSY, SAAADI.

V gene TRBV6-5 combines with J gene TRBJ2-2, with 7 positions matching TRBD2. The CDR3 loop spans 14 amino acids. From germline, CDR1 is MNHEY and CDR2 SVGAGI. With V trimmed by 6 bases and J by 6 bases, 7 bases remained unmatched. CDR3 coding DNA: TGTGCCAGCAGCGCAGCGGGGCGCGCCGGGGAGCTGTTTTTT. Protein sequence: CASSAAGRAGELFF.

The CDR3 DNA reads as TGTGCCAGCAGATCTACTAGCGGGGGTCGCTCGCGGTTCTTC. Translating it yields CASRSTSGGRSRFF. The genes are TRBV28 and TRBJ2-1, with 11 positions matching TRBD2. V was clipped by 6 bases and J by 15 bases; unmatched bases: 13. The CDR3 extends over 14 amino acids. Per the germline V gene, CDR1 is MDHEN and CDR2 is SYDVKM.

This chain uses TRBV5-1 with TRBJ2-7; weak D call: TRBD1 (6 bases). Germline CDR1 SGHRS, CDR2 YFSETQ. Trimming took off 3 bases at V and 2 bases at J, with 9 bases between the two ends. The CDR3 sequence is 13 residues long. CDR3 sequence: CASSSDRPYEQYF. CDR3 nucleotide sequence: TGCGCCAGCAGCTCTGACAGGCCCTACGAGCAGTACTTC.

The chain employs TRBV5-1 and TRBJ1-3; maybe TRBD1 (6 bases). Germline-derived CDR1 and CDR2 are SGHRS and YFSETQ. The CDR3 consists of 16 residues. Trimming cost V 1 base and J 2 bases, with 13 bases left between them. The CDR3: CASSLPTGLTGNTIYF. The CDR3 bases are TGCGCCAGCAGCTTGCCCACAGGGCTCACTGGAAACACCATATATTTT.

The CDR3 region is CASSLSRGLTHNEQFF. Here the CDR3 DNA reads TGTGCCAGCAGCCTGAGTAGGGGACTAACACACAATGAGCAGTTCTTC. The chain employs TRBV7-9 and TRBJ2-1, with 7 bases lining up with TRBD2. CDR1 is SEHNR, CDR2 FQNEAQ, per germline (reference sequence). This CDR3 contains 16 residues. Trimming cost V 5 bases and J 5 bases; bases outside gene matches: 12.

This clone was counted a single time. This chain links TRBV5-1 with TRBJ2-1; D is ambiguous. The V gene's germline CDR1 is SGHRS and CDR2 YFSETQ. The V gene lost 6 bases and the J gene lost 0 bases, with 7 bases spanning the gap. This CDR3 has 13 residues. CDR3 loop: CASTGLSYNEQFF. The DNA of the CDR3 is TGCGCCAGCACTGGCCTCTCCTACAATGAGCAGTTCTTC.

This rearrangement joins TRBV12-5 to TRBJ2-1; 9 positions match TRBD1. The CDR3 has 16 residues. In germline, CDR1 is LGHNT, CDR2 FRNRAP. Trimming at V came to 6 bases and at J to 4 bases, leaving 10 bases not matched to a gene. CDR3 DNA: TGTGCTAGTGGCCGTCAAACAGGGGGCATTTACAATGAGCAGTTCTTC. It codes for CASGRQTGGIYNEQFF.

V is TRBV7-2 and J is TRBJ1-3; D is ambiguous. CDR3 length: 13 residues. The V end was cut by 3 bases, the J end by 4 bases, with 7 bases between. The germline V gene has CDR1 SGHTA and CDR2 FQGNSA. CDR3 sequence: CASSFSGGNTIYF. The CDR3 coding sequence is TGTGCCAGCAGCTTCTCCGGGGGAAACACCATATATTTT.

V gene TRBV19 combines with J gene TRBJ2-7; a weak D match, TRBD2 (5 bases). Germline CDR1 is LNHDA and CDR2 is SQIVND (reference sequence). Trimming cost V 5 bases and J 1 base, with 9 bases left between them. The CDR3 consists of 13 residues. The CDR3 nucleotides read TGTGCCAGTAGTGAGGGTTTTTCCTACGAGCAGTACTTC. Translated, it gives CASSEGFSYEQYF. The full variable domain, completed using reference TRBV19 and TRBJ2-7, is DGGITQSPKYLFRKEGQNVTLSCEQNLNHDAMYWYRQDPGQGLRLIYYSQIVNDFQKGDIAEGYSVSREKKESFPLTVTSAQKNPTAFYLCASSEGFSYEQYFGPGTRLTVT.

CDR3 DNA: TGTGCCAGCAGTTCACCCGGGACAGTAAGAGGGGCTGAAGCTTTCTTT. It yields the protein CASSSPGTVRGAEAFF. This chain links TRBV28 with TRBJ1-1, with TRBD1 matching over 7 bases. Germline-derived CDR1 and CDR2 are MDHEN and SYDVKM. The CDR3 runs to 16 residues. With V trimmed by 4 bases and J by 6 bases, 14 bases remained unmatched.

The chain links TRBV19 to TRBJ2-1, with D possibly TRBD1 on 5 matching bases. CDR3 length: 15 residues. Trimming shortened V by 1 base and J by 6 bases, and 13 bases separated the two germline ends. Germline V gives CDR1 LNHDA, CDR2 SQIVND (reference sequence). The CDR3 nucleotides are TGTGCCAGTAGTATAGTCACCCTTAGGGGCAATGAGCAGTTCTTC. It encodes CASSIVTLRGNEQFF.

The chain uses TRBV10-3 and TRBJ2-5, with 8 bases identical to TRBD2. V lost 4 bases and J lost 6; bases outside the gene matches: 13. The CDR3 sequence is 16 residues long. Germline lookup yields CDR1 ENHRY and CDR2 SYGVKD. CDR3 sequence: CAISVGGGPHRKTQYF. The CDR3 DNA follows: TGTGCCATCAGTGTGGGCGGGGGGCCTCACCGTAAGACCCAGTACTTC.

DNA for the CDR3: TGTGCCAGCAGCTTATCACCCGGCGGGAGCAATGAGCAGTTCTTC. Protein sequence: CASSLSPGGSNEQFF. J is TRBJ2-1 and V is TRBV7-2; 7 nucleotides match TRBD2. The J segment lost 6 bases and the V segment lost 2 bases, leaving 7 bases of the junction unmatched. This CDR3 spans 15 amino acids. The germline V gene encodes CDR1 SGHTA and CDR2 FQGNSA.

This clone appeared once. V is TRBV27 and J is TRBJ1-2; D may be TRBD1 (5 bases). Deletions cut 8 bases from V and 10 bases from J, with 17 bases between. Germline CDR1 reads MNHEY; CDR2 reads SMNVEV (reference sequence). The CDR3 has 12 amino acids. DNA for the CDR3: TGTGCCAGCGGGGATTGGGGCCTTGACTACACCTTC. Protein sequence: CASGDWGLDYTF.

The chain carries TRBV7-3 and TRBJ1-2, with 9 bases matching TRBD1. CDR1 SGHTA and CDR2 FQGTGA come from the germline V gene. This CDR3 contains 14 residues. V shed 5 bases, J shed 7 bases, and the junction held 8 bases outside the gene matches. The CDR3 sequence is CASSITGGLGGYTF. The CDR3 DNA reads TGTGCCAGCAGCATCACAGGGGGCTTGGGTGGCTACACCTTC.

The rearrangement joins TRBV2 to TRBJ1-5; 8 bases are shared with TRBD1. The CDR3 has 13 amino acids. Germline V CDR1 and CDR2: SNHLY, FYNNEI. With 9 bases clipped from V and 4 bases from J, the junction kept 5 bases outside the gene matches. CDR3 region: CARGQGVNQPQHF. CDR3 bases: TGTGCCAGAGGACAGGGCGTAAATCAGCCCCAGCATTTT. Combining the CDR3 with reference TRBV2 and TRBJ1-5 gives the whole variable domain EPEVTQTPSHQVTQMGQEVILRCVPISNHLYFYWYRQILGQKVEFLVSFYNNEISEKSEIFDDQFSVERPDGSNFTLKIRSTKLEDSAMYFCARGQGVNQPQHFGDGTRLSIL.

The V gene is TRBV7-2, the J gene TRBJ2-1; 8 bases fit TRBD1. Unmatched junction bases numbered 6, after V lost 7 bases and J lost 1 base. The germline gives CDR1 SGHTA, CDR2 FQGNSA. The CDR3 is 15 amino acids. The CDR3 DNA sequence: TGTGCCAGCAAAGAAACAGGGGGTTCCTACAATGAGCAGTTCTTC. This translates into CASKETGGSYNEQFF.

The genes are TRBV13 and TRBJ2-5; maybe TRBD1 (6 bases). Looked up from germline, CDR1 is PRHDT and CDR2 is FYEKMQ (reference sequence). Deletions cut 5 bases from V and 5 bases from J, with 18 bases between. The CDR3 contains 15 residues. This CDR3 is CASSTMDSKEETQYF. CDR3 bases: TGTGCCAGCAGCACAATGGACAGTAAAGAGGAGACCCAGTACTTC. Full variable domain (rest looked up from reference TRBV13 and TRBJ2-5): AAGVIQSPRHLIKEKRETATLKCYPIPRHDTVYWYQQGPGQDPQFLISFYEKMQSDKGSIPDRFSAQQFSDYHSELNMSSLELGDSALYFCASSTMDSKEETQYFGPGTRLLVL.

V gene TRBV9 combines with J gene TRBJ2-1; possible D gene TRBD2, 5 bases. Trimming cost V 1 base and J 11 bases, with 13 bases left between them. CDR1 is SGDLS, CDR2 YYNGEE, per germline. This CDR3 is built from 13 residues. The CDR3 bases are TGTGCCAGCAGCGTATTAGGGTCGGGGAAGCAGTTCTTC. Its protein product is CASSVLGSGKQFF.

The V and J genes are TRBV10-3 and TRBJ2-3, with TRBD2 matching 7 bases. CDR3 length: 17 residues. J gave up 2 bases and V 5 bases, and 13 bases lay outside the gene matches. Germline V lookup: CDR1 ENHRY, CDR2 SYGVKD. CDR3 DNA: TGTGCCATCAGTCCAGGACCTCAAGCGGGATACACAGATACGCAGTATTTT. Translated, it gives CAISPGPQAGYTDTQYF.

J is TRBJ2-3 and V is TRBV11-3, with D perhaps matching TRBD1 (6 bases). The V gene's germline CDR1 is SGHNT and CDR2 YENEEA. V was cut by 1 base and J by 2 bases, with 10 bases left in between. CDR3 length: 15 amino acids. The CDR3 protein is CASSLGTGFTDTQYF. The CDR3 DNA sequence: TGTGCCAGCAGCTTAGGAACAGGGTTCACAGATACGCAGTATTTT.

This clone was recorded only once. The chain couples TRBV28 to TRBJ2-1, with TRBD1 matching 10 bases. The junction had 4 bases not matched to a gene; V was cut back by 3 bases and J by 5 bases. The length of the CDR3 is 15 residues. Germline-derived CDR1 and CDR2 are MDHEN and SYDVKM. The CDR3 nucleotides are TGTGCCAGCAGTTTGACAGGGGGCGCCCACAATGAGCAGTTCTTC. Protein: CASSLTGGAHNEQFF.